Shown below are 20 T cell receptor beta chains from a single sample sequenced in a study of blood T cell repertoires in COVID-19. Clones were sequenced by immunoSEQ multiplex PCR, and TCRdb holds only the in-frame ones, with some missing. The sample lists some 150,000 clones, roughly 83% occurring once. The sample comprised peripheral blood. The receptors stem from a woman between 55 and 75 years old with acute or convalescent COVID-19.

CDR3 loop: CASTQGLAQYF. The CDR3 region has the DNA TGTGCCAGCACGCAGGGACTAGCCCAGTACTTC. This chain joins TRBV6-5 and TRBJ2-4; the match to TRBD2 covers 9 bases. Germline assignment: CDR1 MNHEY and CDR2 SVGAGI. CDR3 size: 11 residues. Losses at the gene ends were 7 bases for V and 13 bases for J; bases not matched to a gene: 5.

The chain combines TRBV19 with TRBJ2-3, with a possible D match to TRBD1 (7 bases). The V gene's germline CDR1 is LNHDA and CDR2 SQIVND (reference sequence). This CDR3 contains 13 residues. V was shortened by 7 bases and J by 6 bases, with 14 bases between the two germline ends. The CDR3 coding sequence is TGTGCCAGTATCTACCAGGGGGGCGATACGCAGTATTTT. Translation: CASIYQGGDTQYF. Full variable domain (outside the CDR3, taken from reference TRBV19 and TRBJ2-3): DGGITQSPKYLFRKEGQNVTLSCEQNLNHDAMYWYRQDPGQGLRLIYYSQIVNDFQKGDIAEGYSVSREKKESFPLTVTSAQKNPTAFYLCASIYQGGDTQYFGPGTRLTVL.

Notes on this clone: Other nucleotide sequences from this sample produce the same CDR3. The rearrangement joins TRBV6-5 to TRBJ1-1; D may be TRBD1 (6 bases). Germline-derived CDR1 and CDR2 are MNHEY and SVGAGI. This CDR3 contains 15 residues. Deletions cut 0 bases from V and 0 bases from J, with 8 bases between. CDR3 DNA: TGTGCCAGCAGTTACTCGGCAGGGGTGAACACTGAAGCTTTCTTT. Its translation: CASSYSAGVNTEAFF.

The chain combines TRBV29-1 with TRBJ1-1; D might be TRBD1 (5 bases). CDR3 length: 12 amino acids. Trimming cost V 4 bases and J 3 bases, with 9 bases left between them. Germline V gene sequence: CDR1 SQVTM, CDR2 ANQGSEA. This CDR3 reads CSVGSGDTEAFF. DNA of the CDR3: TGCAGCGTTGGCTCGGGGGACACTGAAGCTTTCTTT.

The chain combines TRBV5-4 with TRBJ1-3; tentatively, D is TRBD1 (6 bases). The CDR3 is 14 residues long. V was pared by 1 base and J by 6 bases, with 11 bases between. Germline V lookup: CDR1 SGHNT, CDR2 YYREEE (reference sequence). CDR3 sequence: CASSLRGGANTIYF. The CDR3 DNA sequence: TGTGCCAGCAGCTTGAGGGGGGGTGCAAACACCATATATTTT.

The chain combines TRBV5-1 with TRBJ1-1, with TRBD1 matching 8 bases. Unmatched junction bases numbered 4, after V lost 4 bases and J lost 2 bases. The CDR3 is 14 amino acids. CDR1 and CDR2 (germline): SGHRS, YFSETQ. This chain's CDR3 is CASSPGQGNTEAFF. CDR3 DNA sequence: TGCGCCAGCAGCCCTGGACAGGGAAACACTGAAGCTTTCTTT.

The chain has TRBV7-7 and TRBJ2-2, with no clear D. Germline V lookup: CDR1 SSHAT, CDR2 FNYEAQ (reference sequence). The V end lost 1 base, the J end lost 3 bases, and 9 bases lay between the germline ends. CDR3 size: 15 residues. For the CDR3, the DNA is TGTGCCAGCAGCTTAGTTGACCGGGACACCGGGGAGCTGTTTTTT. It specifies CASSLVDRDTGELFF. The complete variable domain, with remaining parts taken from reference TRBV7-7 and TRBJ2-2, reads GAGVSQSPRYKVTKRGQDVTLRCDPISSHATLYWYQQALGQGPEFLTYFNYEAQPDKSGLPSDRFSAERPEGSISTLTIQRTEQRDSAMYRCASSLVDRDTGELFFGEGSRLTVL.

This sequence joins TRBV5-6 and TRBJ1-2; 10 bases are a match to TRBD1. The CDR3 is made up of 14 amino acids. Germline CDR1 SGHDT, CDR2 YYEEEE. Trimming took 4 bases from V and 2 from J; bases not matched to a gene: 2. CDR3 nucleotide sequence: TGTGCCAGCAGCCCGGGACAGGGGAACTATGGCTACACCTTC. Amino acids: CASSPGQGNYGYTF.

The chain is built from TRBV5-1 and TRBJ2-5, with 7 positions matching TRBD2. There are 16 residues in the CDR3. Per the germline V gene, CDR1 is SGHRS and CDR2 is YFSETQ. The V gene end was trimmed by 4 bases and the J gene end by 1 base; junction bases not matched to a gene: 10. The CDR3 DNA reads TGCGCCAGCAGCCAACTGGGGGGGATCCTCCAAGAGACCCAGTACTTC. It is translated as CASSQLGGILQETQYF.

The rearrangement uses TRBV10-3 and TRBJ1-1; 8 nucleotides line up with TRBD1. The CDR3 contains 13 residues. Per the germline V gene, CDR1 is ENHRY and CDR2 is SYGVKD. V dropped 6 bases and J dropped 7; count of bases not matched to a gene: 7. In nucleotides, the CDR3 is TGTGCCATCAGCCCGGACAGGGAAAGTGAAGCTTTCTTT. Translating gives CAISPDRESEAFF.

The V and J genes are TRBV21-1 and TRBJ1-3. TRBV21-1 is a pseudogene segment. The CDR3 sequence is 17 residues long. The CDR3 bases are TGTGCCAGCAGCACCAGTGGGAGGGCTCTCTCTGGAAACACCATATATTTT. It yields the protein CASSTSGRALSGNTIYF.

V and J are TRBV9 and TRBJ1-1; possibly TRBD1 for D (5 bases). The CDR3 length is 15 residues. The V gene lost 4 bases and the J gene lost 7 bases, with 20 bases spanning the gap. Germline assignment: CDR1 SGDLS and CDR2 YYNGEE. CDR3 bases: TGTGCCAGCAGCACCCGCCCGGGGAGGGACGGTGAAGCTTTCTTT. Residues: CASSTRPGRDGEAFF. Full variable domain (rest looked up from reference TRBV9 and TRBJ1-1): DSGVTQTPKHLITATGQRVTLRCSPRSGDLSVYWYQQSLDQGLQFLIQYYNGEERAKGNILERFSAQQFPDLHSELNLSSLELGDSALYFCASSTRPGRDGEAFFGQGTRLTVV.

The chain carries TRBV6-5 and TRBJ1-5; no clear D gene. Trimming cost V 5 bases and J 2 bases, with 13 bases left between them. CDR1 is MNHEY, CDR2 SVGAGI, per germline. The CDR3 is 15 amino acids. The CDR3 DNA is TGTGCCAGCAGTCCGGAGGGTTATCGCAATCAGCCCCAGCATTTT. Translation: CASSPEGYRNQPQHF.

The V call is TRBV11-2, the J call TRBJ2-2; 7 bases fit TRBD1. The V and J ends lost 2 bases and 8 bases, in that order; junction bases with no gene match: 8. Germline lookup yields CDR1 SGHAT and CDR2 FQNNGV. The CDR3 totals 15 residues. CDR3 coding DNA: TGTGCCAGCAGCTTACAGCTAGGGGGCTCAGGGGAGCTGTTTTTT. Its protein product is CASSLQLGGSGELFF.

This clone was seen once. This chain connects TRBV7-2 to TRBJ2-1; 8 nucleotides line up with TRBD2. The CDR3 has 13 residues. V was clipped by 5 bases and J by 8 bases; unmatched bases: 5. The germline V gene has CDR1 SGHTA and CDR2 FQGNSA. This CDR3 reads CASSTGGADEQFF. CDR3 nucleotides: TGTGCCAGCAGCACCGGGGGGGCCGATGAGCAGTTCTTC.

This sequence joins TRBV3-1 (or the pseudogene TRBV3-2) and TRBJ1-1; 9 bases are a match to TRBD1. CDR1 and CDR2 from the germline V gene are LGHDT and YNNKEL (reference sequence). Trimming took 6 bases from V and 5 from J; bases not matched to a gene: 7. CDR3 size: 14 residues. CDR3 protein: CASRRDRERTEAFF. The CDR3 DNA is TGTGCCAGCAGAAGGGACAGGGAGCGGACTGAAGCTTTCTTT.

This chain links TRBV7-2 with TRBJ2-1; 11 bases match TRBD1. Germline V gene sequence: CDR1 SGHTA, CDR2 FQGNSA. The CDR3 sequence is 17 residues long. Germline trimming cut 1 base from V and 3 bases from J; bases unmatched to any gene: 5. Here the CDR3 reads CASSLGRGTGGYNEQFF. CDR3 coding DNA: TGTGCCAGCAGCTTAGGACGTGGGACAGGGGGCTACAATGAGCAGTTCTTC.

This rearrangement joins TRBV2 to TRBJ2-2; no firm D call. Trimming left V 7 bases short and J 2 bases short, with 14 bases between. The CDR3 contains 15 residues. In germline, CDR1 is SNHLY, CDR2 FYNNEI. The CDR3 DNA reads TGTGCCAGCATCCGAACTTATTCTAACACCGGGGAGCTGTTTTTT. Encoded protein: CASIRTYSNTGELFF.

The rearrangement uses TRBV10-3 and TRBJ2-5; D perhaps matches TRBD2 (7 bases). The V gene lost 0 bases and the J gene lost 4 bases, with 9 bases spanning the gap. There are 14 residues in the CDR3. CDR1 and CDR2 (germline): ENHRY, SYGVKD. The chain's CDR3 is CAISESGGAETQYF. Here the CDR3 DNA reads TGTGCCATCAGTGAGTCGGGGGGGGCAGAGACCCAGTACTTC.

The chain links TRBV24-1 to TRBJ1-2, with TRBD1 matching 9 bases. Germline CDR1 KGHDR, CDR2 SFDVKD. V trimming: 4 bases; J trimming: 2 bases; junction bases outside the gene matches: 1. The CDR3 consists of 14 residues. The CDR3 reads CATSETGGNYGYTF. In DNA, the CDR3 is TGTGCCACCAGTGAAACAGGGGGCAACTATGGCTACACCTTC.